Sequencing of this T cell receptor (beta chain) was carried out in a study of T cell responses to AZD1222 COVID-19 vaccine. About the study: Second-dose timings of about 4 or about 12 weeks were pooled.

Method: immunoSEQ multiplex PCR; TCRdb's copy keeps in-frame clones and lacks some. The sample has 85,000 to 110,000 clones; around 91% are singletons. On this clone: Its antigen is undetermined.

With 1 base removed from V and 0 bases from J, the gap between germline ends came to 15 bases. The CDR3 covers 17 residues. Per germline, CDR1 SGHAT and CDR2 FQNNGV. Study-level findings and limits: All repertoire sampling was performed exclusively after the peak T cell response. Targeting of unmutated variant regions was reportedly seen in nearly half of spike-specific TCRs.

The sample consisted of peripheral blood, taken on day 0 of AZD1222 vaccination. The source is an adult in good health. The chain has TRBV11-2 and TRBJ2-5; D unclear. The CDR3 DNA is TGTGCCAGCAGCTTAGGGATGGCCGGCTATAACCAAGAGACCCAGTACTTC. Residues: CASSLGMAGYNQETQYF.